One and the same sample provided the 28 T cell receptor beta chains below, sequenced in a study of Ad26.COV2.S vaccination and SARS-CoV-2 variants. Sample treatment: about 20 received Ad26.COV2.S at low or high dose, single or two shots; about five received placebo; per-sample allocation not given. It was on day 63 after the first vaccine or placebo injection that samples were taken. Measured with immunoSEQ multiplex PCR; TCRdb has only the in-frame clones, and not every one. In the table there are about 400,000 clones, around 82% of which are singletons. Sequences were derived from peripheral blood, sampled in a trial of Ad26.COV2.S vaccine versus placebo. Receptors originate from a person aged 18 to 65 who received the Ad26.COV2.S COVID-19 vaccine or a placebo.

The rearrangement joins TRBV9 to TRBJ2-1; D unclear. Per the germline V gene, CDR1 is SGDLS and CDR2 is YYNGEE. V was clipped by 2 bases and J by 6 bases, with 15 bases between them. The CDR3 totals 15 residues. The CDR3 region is CASSVAGPRINEQFF. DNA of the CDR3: TGTGCCAGCAGCGTGGCCGGGCCGCGGATCAATGAGCAGTTCTTC.

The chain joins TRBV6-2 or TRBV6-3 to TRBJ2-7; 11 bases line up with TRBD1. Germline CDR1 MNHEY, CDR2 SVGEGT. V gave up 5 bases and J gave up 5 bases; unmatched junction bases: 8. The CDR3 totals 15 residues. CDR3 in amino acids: CASSRAGTGGDEQYF. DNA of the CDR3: TGTGCCAGCAGTCGCGCCGGGACAGGGGGTGACGAGCAGTACTTC.

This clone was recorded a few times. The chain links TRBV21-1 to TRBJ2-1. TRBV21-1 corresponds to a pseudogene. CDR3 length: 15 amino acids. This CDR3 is CASSKARDRHNEQFF. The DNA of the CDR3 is TGTGCCAGCAGCAAAGCGCGAGACCGACACAATGAGCAGTTCTTC.

The CDR3 loop is CASTQGVEQFF. The DNA of the CDR3 is TGTGCCAGCACCCAAGGGGTTGAGCAGTTCTTC. The rearrangement uses TRBV6-1 and TRBJ2-1; TRBD1 is a possible D gene (5 bases). The CDR3 has 11 residues. Trimming pared 7 bases from V and 9 bases from J, leaving 10 bases between. Germline CDR1 MNHNS, CDR2 SASEGT.

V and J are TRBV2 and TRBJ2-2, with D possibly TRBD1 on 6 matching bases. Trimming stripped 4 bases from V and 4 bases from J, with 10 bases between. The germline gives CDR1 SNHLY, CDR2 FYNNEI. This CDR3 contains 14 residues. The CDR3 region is CASSGHRATGELFF. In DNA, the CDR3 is TGTGCCAGCAGTGGCCACAGGGCCACCGGGGAGCTGTTTTTT.

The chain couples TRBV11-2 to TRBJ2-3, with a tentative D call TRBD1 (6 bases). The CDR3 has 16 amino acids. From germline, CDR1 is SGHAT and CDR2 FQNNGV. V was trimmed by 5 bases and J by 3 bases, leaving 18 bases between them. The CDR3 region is CASSHRGQGRTDTQYF. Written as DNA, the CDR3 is TGTGCCAGCAGCCACCGCGGCCAGGGGAGAACAGATACGCAGTATTTT. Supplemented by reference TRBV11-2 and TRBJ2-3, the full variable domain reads EAGVAQSPRYKIIEKRQSVAFWCNPISGHATLYWYQQILGQGPKLLIQFQNNGVVDDSQLPKDRFSAERLKGVDSTLKIQPAKLEDSAVYLCASSHRGQGRTDTQYFGPGTRLTVL.

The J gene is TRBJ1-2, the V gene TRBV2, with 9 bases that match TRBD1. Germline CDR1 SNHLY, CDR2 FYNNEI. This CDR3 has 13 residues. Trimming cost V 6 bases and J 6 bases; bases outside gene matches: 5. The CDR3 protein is CASSPGTGNGYTF. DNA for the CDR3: TGTGCCAGCAGCCCCGGGACAGGGAATGGCTACACCTTC. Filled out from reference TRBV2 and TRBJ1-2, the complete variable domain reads EPEVTQTPSHQVTQMGQEVILRCVPISNHLYFYWYRQILGQKVEFLVSFYNNEISEKSEIFDDQFSVERPDGSNFTLKIRSTKLEDSAMYFCASSPGTGNGYTFGSGTRLTVV.

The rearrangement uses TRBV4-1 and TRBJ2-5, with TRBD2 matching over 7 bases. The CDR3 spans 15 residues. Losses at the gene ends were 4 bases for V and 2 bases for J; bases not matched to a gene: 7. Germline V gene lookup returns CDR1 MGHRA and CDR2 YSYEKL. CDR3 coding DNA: TGCGCCAGCAGCCCCTTAGCGGGCGCACAAGAGACCCAGTACTTC. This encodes CASSPLAGAQETQYF.

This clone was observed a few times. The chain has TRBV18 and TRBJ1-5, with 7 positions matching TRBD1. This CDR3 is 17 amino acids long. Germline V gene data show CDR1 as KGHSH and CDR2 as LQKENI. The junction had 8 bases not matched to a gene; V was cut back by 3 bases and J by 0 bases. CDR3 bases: TGTGCCAGCTCACCGATGTCAGGGGGAGGTAGCAATCAGCCCCAGCATTTT. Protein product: CASSPMSGGGSNQPQHF.

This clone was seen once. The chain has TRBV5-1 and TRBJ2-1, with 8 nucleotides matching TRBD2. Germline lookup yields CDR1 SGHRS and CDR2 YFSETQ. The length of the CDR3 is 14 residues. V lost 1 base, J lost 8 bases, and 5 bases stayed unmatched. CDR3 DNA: TGCGCCAGCAGCTTGCAGCGGGGGAGGGATGAGCAGTTCTTC. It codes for CASSLQRGRDEQFF.

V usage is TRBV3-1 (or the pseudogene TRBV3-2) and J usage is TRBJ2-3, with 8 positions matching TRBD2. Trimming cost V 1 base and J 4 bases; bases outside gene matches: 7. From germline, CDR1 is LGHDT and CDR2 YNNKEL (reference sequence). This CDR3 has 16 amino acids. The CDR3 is CASSQGPGRAADTQYF. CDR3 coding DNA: TGTGCCAGCAGCCAAGGACCCGGGAGGGCGGCAGATACGCAGTATTTT.

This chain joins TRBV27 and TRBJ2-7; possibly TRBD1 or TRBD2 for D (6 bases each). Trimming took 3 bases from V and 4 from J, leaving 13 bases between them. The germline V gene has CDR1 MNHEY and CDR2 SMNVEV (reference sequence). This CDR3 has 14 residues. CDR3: CASSFRGPSYEQYF. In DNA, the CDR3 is TGTGCCAGCAGTTTTCGGGGGCCTTCGTACGAGCAGTACTTC.

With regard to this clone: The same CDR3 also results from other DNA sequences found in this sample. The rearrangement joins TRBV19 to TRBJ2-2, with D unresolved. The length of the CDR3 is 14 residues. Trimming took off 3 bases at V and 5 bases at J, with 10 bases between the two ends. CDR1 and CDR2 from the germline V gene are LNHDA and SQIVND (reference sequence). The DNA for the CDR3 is TGTGCCAGTAGTATTCTTGGGCTAACCGGGGAGCTGTTTTTT. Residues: CASSILGLTGELFF. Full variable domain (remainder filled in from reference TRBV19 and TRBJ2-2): DGGITQSPKYLFRKEGQNVTLSCEQNLNHDAMYWYRQDPGQGLRLIYYSQIVNDFQKGDIAEGYSVSREKKESFPLTVTSAQKNPTAFYLCASSILGLTGELFFGEGSRLTVL.

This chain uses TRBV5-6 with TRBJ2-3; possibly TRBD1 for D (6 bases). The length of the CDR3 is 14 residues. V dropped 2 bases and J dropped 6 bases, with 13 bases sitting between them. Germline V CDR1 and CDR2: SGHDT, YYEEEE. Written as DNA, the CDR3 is TGTGCCAGCAGCTTTCTGGGGGCTTACGATACGCAGTATTTT. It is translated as CASSFLGAYDTQYF.

The CDR3 nucleotides are TGTGCCAGTAGTATAAATACAGAGTCCTACGAGCAGTACTTC. Amino acids: CASSINTESYEQYF. The chain has TRBV19 and TRBJ2-7; D gene ambiguous. CDR3 length: 14 amino acids. V was shortened by 2 bases and J by 1 base, with 9 bases between the two germline ends. Germline V gene data show CDR1 as LNHDA and CDR2 as SQIVND (reference sequence).

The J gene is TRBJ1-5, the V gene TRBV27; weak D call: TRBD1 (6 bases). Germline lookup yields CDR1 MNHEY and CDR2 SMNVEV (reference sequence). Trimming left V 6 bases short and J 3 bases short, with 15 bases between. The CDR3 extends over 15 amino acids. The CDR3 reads CASSPGQLLNQPQHF. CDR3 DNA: TGTGCCAGCAGCCCGGGACAACTCCTCAATCAGCCCCAGCATTTT.

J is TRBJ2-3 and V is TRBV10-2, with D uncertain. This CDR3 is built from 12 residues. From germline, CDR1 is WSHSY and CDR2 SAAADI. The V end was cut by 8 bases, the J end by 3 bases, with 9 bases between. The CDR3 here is CASRGWTDTQYF. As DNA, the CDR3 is TGCGCCAGCCGTGGTTGGACAGATACGCAGTATTTT.

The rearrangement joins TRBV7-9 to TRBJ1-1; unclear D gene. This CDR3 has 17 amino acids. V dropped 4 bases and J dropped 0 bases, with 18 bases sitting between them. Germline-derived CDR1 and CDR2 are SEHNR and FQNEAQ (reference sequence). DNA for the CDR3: TGTGCCAGCAGCTCATCGGGCAGGCGCTTAATGAACACTGAAGCTTTCTTT. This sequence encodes CASSSSGRRLMNTEAFF.

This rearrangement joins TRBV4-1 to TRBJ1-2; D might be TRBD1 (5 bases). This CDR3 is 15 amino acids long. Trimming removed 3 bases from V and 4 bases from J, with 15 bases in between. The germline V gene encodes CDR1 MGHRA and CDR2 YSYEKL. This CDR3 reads CASSQERGVLYGYTF. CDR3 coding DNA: TGCGCCAGCAGCCAGGAGAGGGGCGTCCTCTATGGCTACACCTTC.

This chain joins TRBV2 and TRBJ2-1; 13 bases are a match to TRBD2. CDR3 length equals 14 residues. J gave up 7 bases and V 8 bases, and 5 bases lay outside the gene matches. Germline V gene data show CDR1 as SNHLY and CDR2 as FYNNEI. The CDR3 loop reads CASLGLAGANEQFF. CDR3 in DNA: TGTGCCAGCCTTGGACTAGCGGGAGCAAATGAGCAGTTCTTC.

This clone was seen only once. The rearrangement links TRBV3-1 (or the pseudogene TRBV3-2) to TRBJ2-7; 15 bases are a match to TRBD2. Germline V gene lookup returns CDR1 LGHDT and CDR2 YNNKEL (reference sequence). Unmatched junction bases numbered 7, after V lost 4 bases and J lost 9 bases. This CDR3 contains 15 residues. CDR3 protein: CASSLRTSGGAGQYF. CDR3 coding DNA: TGTGCCAGCAGCCTTCGGACTAGCGGGGGGGCCGGGCAGTACTTC.

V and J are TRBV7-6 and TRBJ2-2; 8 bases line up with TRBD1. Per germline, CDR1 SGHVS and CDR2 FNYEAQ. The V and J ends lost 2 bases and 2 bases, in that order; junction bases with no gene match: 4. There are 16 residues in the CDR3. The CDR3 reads CASSLWPGGNTGELFF. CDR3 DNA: TGTGCCAGCAGCTTATGGCCAGGGGGCAACACCGGGGAGCTGTTTTTT.

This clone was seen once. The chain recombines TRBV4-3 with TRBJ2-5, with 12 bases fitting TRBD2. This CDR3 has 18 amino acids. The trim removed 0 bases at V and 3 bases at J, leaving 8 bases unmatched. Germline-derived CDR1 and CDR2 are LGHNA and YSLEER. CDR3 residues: CASSQEIGLAGGKETQYF. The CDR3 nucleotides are TGCGCCAGCAGCCAAGAAATAGGGCTAGCGGGGGGGAAAGAGACCCAGTACTTC.

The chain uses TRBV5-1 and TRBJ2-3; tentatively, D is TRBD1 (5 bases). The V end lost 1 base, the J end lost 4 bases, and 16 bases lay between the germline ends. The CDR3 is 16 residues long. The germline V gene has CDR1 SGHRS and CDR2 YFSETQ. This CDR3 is CASSLLSRGEADTQYF. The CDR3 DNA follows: TGCGCCAGCAGCTTGTTATCTAGGGGTGAAGCAGATACGCAGTATTTT.

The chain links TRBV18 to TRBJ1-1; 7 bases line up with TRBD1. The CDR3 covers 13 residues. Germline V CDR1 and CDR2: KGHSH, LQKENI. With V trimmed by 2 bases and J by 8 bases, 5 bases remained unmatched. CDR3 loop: CASSPSRQGEAFF. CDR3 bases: TGTGCCAGCTCACCATCAAGACAGGGCGAAGCTTTCTTT.

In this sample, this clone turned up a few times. CDR3 coding DNA: TGTGCCAGCGGCCTGCCCGGAAGACTCGGGGGCTACACCTTC. Amino acids: CASGLPGRLGGYTF. The rearrangement links TRBV28 to TRBJ1-2; no definite D call. Germline V lookup: CDR1 MDHEN, CDR2 SYDVKM. Trimming took 8 bases from V and 8 from J, leaving 21 bases between them. This CDR3 is 14 amino acids long.

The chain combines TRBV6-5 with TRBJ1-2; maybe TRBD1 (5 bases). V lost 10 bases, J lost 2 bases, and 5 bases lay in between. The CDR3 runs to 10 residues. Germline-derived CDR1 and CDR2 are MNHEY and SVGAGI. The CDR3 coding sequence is TGTGCCACAGGGAACTATGGCTACACCTTC. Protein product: CATGNYGYTF.

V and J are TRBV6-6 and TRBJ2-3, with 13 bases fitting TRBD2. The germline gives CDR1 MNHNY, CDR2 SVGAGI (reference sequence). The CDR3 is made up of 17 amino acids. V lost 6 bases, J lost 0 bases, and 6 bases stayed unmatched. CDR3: CASRRRTSGRSTDTQYF. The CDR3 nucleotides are TGTGCCAGCAGACGACGGACTAGCGGGAGAAGCACAGATACGCAGTATTTT.